What follows are 16 T cell receptor beta chains derived from one specimen sequenced in a study of blood T cell repertoires in COVID-19. TCRdb's table, derived via immunoSEQ multiplex PCR, lists solely in-frame clones and lacks some. The sample shows tens of thousands of clones, approximately 83% of them seen only once. What was sequenced was peripheral blood. The source of these receptors is a man older than 75 with active or convalescent COVID-19.

This sequence joins TRBV20-1 and TRBJ2-3; TRBD2 matches at 8 bases. J was trimmed by 0 bases and V by 3 bases; bases with no gene match: 5. The V gene's germline CDR1 is DFQATT and CDR2 SNEGSKA (reference sequence). The CDR3 is 15 amino acids. CDR3 DNA sequence: TGCAGTGCTAGTCCAGCGGGGGTCAGCACAGATACGCAGTATTTT. Amino acid sequence: CSASPAGVSTDTQYF.

This clone came up a few times. The J gene is TRBJ1-5, the V gene TRBV6-2 or TRBV6-3; D is unclear. Trimming cost V 2 bases and J 0 bases, with 5 bases left between them. The CDR3 is 14 residues long. Germline V CDR1 and CDR2: MNHEY, SVGEGT. The CDR3 is CASSYMSSNQPQHF. CDR3 sequence (DNA): TGTGCCAGCAGTTACATGAGTAGCAATCAGCCCCAGCATTTT.

This clone was found a few times. The CDR3 bases are TGTGCCAGCAGCGTAGACCCCCGAGGTGAAAAACTGTTTTTT. Protein product: CASSVDPRGEKLFF. The rearrangement links TRBV9 to TRBJ1-4; D is uncertain. The CDR3 runs to 14 residues. Germline assignment: CDR1 SGDLS and CDR2 YYNGEE. The V and J ends lost 0 bases and 7 bases respectively, with 10 bases between them.

The genes are TRBV7-2 and TRBJ2-1; weak D call: TRBD1 (5 bases). Per germline, CDR1 SGHTA and CDR2 FQGNSA. The CDR3 length is 15 residues. V lost 6 bases, J lost 0 bases, and 12 bases lay in between. The CDR3 nucleotides are TGTGCCAGCAGTCAAGGGGTCTTCTCCTACAATGAGCAGTTCTTC. It specifies CASSQGVFSYNEQFF.

The sample holds one count of this clone. The chain links TRBV6-5 to TRBJ2-5; 10 bases line up with TRBD2. This CDR3 is 14 amino acids long. Germline-derived CDR1 and CDR2 are MNHEY and SVGAGI. The junction had 7 bases not matched to a gene; V was cut back by 7 bases and J by 5 bases. CDR3 sequence (DNA): TGTGCCAGCACCATAGCTAGCGGGAGTGAGACCCAGTACTTC. Translating it yields CASTIASGSETQYF.

The chain employs TRBV5-6 and TRBJ2-5, with TRBD1 matching 10 bases. Germline V gene data show CDR1 as SGHDT and CDR2 as YYEEEE. The CDR3 totals 15 residues. The junction had 8 bases not matched to a gene; V was cut back by 4 bases and J by 5 bases. CDR3 nucleotide sequence: TGTGCCAGCAGCCCGGCGGGGACAGGGGTGGAGACCCAGTACTTC. Protein: CASSPAGTGVETQYF.

V and J are TRBV30 and TRBJ1-6; D ambiguous. Per germline, CDR1 GTSNPN and CDR2 SVGIG (reference sequence). This CDR3 has 13 residues. V shed 6 bases and J shed 4 bases, with 10 bases lying between them. The chain's CDR3 is CACNGEYNSPLHF. The CDR3 bases are TGTGCCTGTAATGGAGAATATAATTCACCCCTCCACTTT.

This clone was recorded a few times. V gene TRBV19 combines with J gene TRBJ2-1; 12 bases are shared with TRBD1. With V trimmed by 3 bases and J by 9 bases, 6 bases remained unmatched. Germline V lookup: CDR1 LNHDA, CDR2 SQIVND (reference sequence). This CDR3 comprises 15 residues. The CDR3 DNA sequence: TGTGCCAGTAGTATCGGGGGACAGGGGGCAAGTGAGCAGTTCTTC. Translated: CASSIGGQGASEQFF.

V usage is TRBV5-1 and J usage is TRBJ2-1; 10 bases line up with TRBD2. The V and J ends lost 0 bases and 2 bases, in that order; junction bases with no gene match: 2. The CDR3 runs 16 residues. CDR1 SGHRS and CDR2 YFSETQ come from the germline V gene. The CDR3 sequence is CASSLAAGGPYNEQFF. The DNA for the CDR3 is TGCGCCAGCAGCTTGGCAGCGGGGGGGCCCTACAATGAGCAGTTCTTC.

The chain has TRBV20-1 and TRBJ2-5; 9 bases fit TRBD1. The CDR3 totals 15 residues. J was trimmed by 5 bases and V by 3 bases; bases with no gene match: 10. Germline lookup yields CDR1 DFQATT and CDR2 SNEGSKA (reference sequence). The CDR3 DNA follows: TGCAGTGCTAGTGAACAGACAGGGGGAAGGGAGACCCAGTACTTC. It encodes CSASEQTGGRETQYF.

The rearrangement links TRBV6-6 to TRBJ2-2; D is unresolved. Trimming shortened V by 1 base and J by 6 bases, and 3 bases separated the two germline ends. The CDR3 consists of 12 residues. Germline loops: CDR1 MNHNY, CDR2 SVGAGI (reference sequence). CDR3 DNA: TGTGCCAGCAGTTACTGGCCCGGGGAGCTGTTTTTT. This translates into CASSYWPGELFF.

The rearrangement links TRBV6-6 to TRBJ2-7, with TRBD1 matching 8 bases. The germline V gene has CDR1 MNHNY and CDR2 SVGAGI (reference sequence). Germline trimming cut 2 bases from V and 5 bases from J; bases unmatched to any gene: 11. The CDR3 length is 16 residues. The CDR3 DNA sequence: TGTGCCAGCAGTTACAGCCAAGGACAGGGTGTCCACGAGCAGTACTTC. It yields the protein CASSYSQGQGVHEQYF.

This sequence joins TRBV6-5 and TRBJ1-5, with D perhaps TRBD1 (5 bases). The CDR3 loop spans 15 amino acids. Trimming shortened V by 2 bases and J by 0 bases, and 8 bases separated the two germline ends. Germline V gene data show CDR1 as MNHEY and CDR2 as SVGAGI. The CDR3 sequence is CASSYGTGSNQPQHF. The CDR3 coding sequence is TGTGCCAGCAGTTACGGCACAGGTAGCAATCAGCCCCAGCATTTT.

The V gene is TRBV12-3 or TRBV12-4, the J gene TRBJ2-7; D is perhaps TRBD1 (6 bases). The V and J ends lost 3 bases and 2 bases respectively, with 8 bases between them. There are 13 residues in the CDR3. The CDR3 bases are TGTGCCAGCAGTTTCAGGGGAACCTACGAGCAGTACTTC. Amino acids: CASSFRGTYEQYF.

The chain combines TRBV4-3 with TRBJ1-2; unclear D gene. Germline assignment: CDR1 LGHNA and CDR2 YSLEER. There are 15 residues in the CDR3. Trimming removed 2 bases from V and 8 bases from J, with 18 bases in between. This CDR3 is CASSQTLTVYGGYTF. In nucleotides, the CDR3 is TGCGCCAGCAGCCAAACCCTCACAGTGTATGGAGGCTACACCTTC.

CDR3 DNA: TGTGCCAGCAGTATTGGGGGGGTCAGCTATGGCTACACCTTC. This sequence encodes CASSIGGVSYGYTF. The chain uses TRBV6-5 and TRBJ1-2; a possible D gene is TRBD1 (5 bases). Germline lookup yields CDR1 MNHEY and CDR2 SVGAGI. Trimming shortened V by 5 bases and J by 4 bases, and 14 bases separated the two germline ends. The CDR3 sequence is 14 residues long.